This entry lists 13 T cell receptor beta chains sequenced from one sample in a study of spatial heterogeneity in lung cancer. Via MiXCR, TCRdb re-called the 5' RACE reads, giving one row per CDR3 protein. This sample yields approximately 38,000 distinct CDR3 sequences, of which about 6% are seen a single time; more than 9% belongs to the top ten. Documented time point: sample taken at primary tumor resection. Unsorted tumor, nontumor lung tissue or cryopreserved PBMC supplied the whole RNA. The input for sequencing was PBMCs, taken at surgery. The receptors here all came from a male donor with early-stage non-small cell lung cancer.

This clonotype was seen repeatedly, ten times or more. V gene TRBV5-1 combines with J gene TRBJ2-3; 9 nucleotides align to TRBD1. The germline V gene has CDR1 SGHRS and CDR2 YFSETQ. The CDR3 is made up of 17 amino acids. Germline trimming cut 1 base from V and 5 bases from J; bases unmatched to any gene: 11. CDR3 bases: TGCGCCAGCAGCTTGTTGACAGGGGGGCAAGCAGGAGATACGCAGTATTTT. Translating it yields CASSLLTGGQAGDTQYF. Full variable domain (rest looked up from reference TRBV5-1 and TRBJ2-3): KAGVTQTPRYLIKTRGQQVTLSCSPISGHRSVSWYQQTPGQGLQFLFEYFSETQRNKGNFPGRFSGRQFSNSRSEMNVSTLELGDSALYLCASSLLTGGQAGDTQYFGPGTRLTVL.

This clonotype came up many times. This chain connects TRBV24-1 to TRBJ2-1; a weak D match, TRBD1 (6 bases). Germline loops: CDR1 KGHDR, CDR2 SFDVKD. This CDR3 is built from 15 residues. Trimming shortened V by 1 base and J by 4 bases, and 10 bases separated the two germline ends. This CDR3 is CATSDFDRSYNEQFF. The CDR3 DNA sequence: TGTGCCACCAGTGATTTCGACAGGTCGTACAATGAGCAGTTCTTC.

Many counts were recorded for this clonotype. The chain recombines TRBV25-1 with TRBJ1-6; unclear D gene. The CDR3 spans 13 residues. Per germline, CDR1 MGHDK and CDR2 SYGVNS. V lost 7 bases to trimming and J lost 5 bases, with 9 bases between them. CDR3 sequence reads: CASNVLDNSPLHF. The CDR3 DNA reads TGTGCCAGCAACGTACTTGATAATTCACCCCTCCACTTT.

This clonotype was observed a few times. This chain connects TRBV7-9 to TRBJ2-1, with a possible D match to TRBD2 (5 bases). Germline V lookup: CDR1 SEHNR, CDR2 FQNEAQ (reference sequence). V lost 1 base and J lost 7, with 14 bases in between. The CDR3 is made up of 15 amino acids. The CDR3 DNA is TGTGCCAGCAGCTTAGGCCTCGACCCGGGAAATGAGCAGTTCTTC. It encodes CASSLGLDPGNEQFF.

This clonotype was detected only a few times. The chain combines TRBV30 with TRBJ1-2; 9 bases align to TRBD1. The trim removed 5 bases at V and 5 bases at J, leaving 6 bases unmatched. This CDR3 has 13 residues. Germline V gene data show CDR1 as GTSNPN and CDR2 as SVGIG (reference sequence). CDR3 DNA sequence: TGTGCCTGGGCCCCGGACAGGGGATATGGCTACACCTTC. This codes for CAWAPDRGYGYTF.

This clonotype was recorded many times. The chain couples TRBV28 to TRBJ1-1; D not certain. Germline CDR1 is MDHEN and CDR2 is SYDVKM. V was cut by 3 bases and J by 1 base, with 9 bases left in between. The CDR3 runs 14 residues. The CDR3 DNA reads TGTGCCAGCAGTTTTGGGGATTCGAACACTGAAGCTTTCTTT. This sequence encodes CASSFGDSNTEAFF.

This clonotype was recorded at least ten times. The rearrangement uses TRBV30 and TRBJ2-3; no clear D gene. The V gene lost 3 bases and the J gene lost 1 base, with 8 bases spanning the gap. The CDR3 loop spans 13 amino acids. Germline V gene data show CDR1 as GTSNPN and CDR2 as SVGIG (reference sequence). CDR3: CAWRWPGTDTQYF. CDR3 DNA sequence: TGTGCCTGGAGGTGGCCTGGCACAGATACGCAGTATTTT.

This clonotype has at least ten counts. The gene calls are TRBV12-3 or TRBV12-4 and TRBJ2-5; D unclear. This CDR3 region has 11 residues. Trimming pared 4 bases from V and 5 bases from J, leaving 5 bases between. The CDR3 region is CASSYEETQYF. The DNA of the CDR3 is TGTGCCAGCAGTTATGAGGAGACCCAGTACTTC.

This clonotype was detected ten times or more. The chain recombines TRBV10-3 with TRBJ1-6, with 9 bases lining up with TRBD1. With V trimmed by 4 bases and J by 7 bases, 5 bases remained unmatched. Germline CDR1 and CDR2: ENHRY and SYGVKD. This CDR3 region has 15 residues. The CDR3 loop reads CAISGPTGGNSPLHF. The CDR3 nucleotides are TGTGCCATCAGTGGTCCGACAGGGGGGAATTCACCCCTCCACTTT.

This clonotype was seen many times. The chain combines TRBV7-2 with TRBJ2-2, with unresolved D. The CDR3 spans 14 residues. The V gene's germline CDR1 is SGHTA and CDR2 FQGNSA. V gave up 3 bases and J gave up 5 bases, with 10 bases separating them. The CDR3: CASSFLGNTGELFF. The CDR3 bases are TGTGCCAGCAGCTTTCTGGGAAATACCGGGGAGCTGTTTTTT.

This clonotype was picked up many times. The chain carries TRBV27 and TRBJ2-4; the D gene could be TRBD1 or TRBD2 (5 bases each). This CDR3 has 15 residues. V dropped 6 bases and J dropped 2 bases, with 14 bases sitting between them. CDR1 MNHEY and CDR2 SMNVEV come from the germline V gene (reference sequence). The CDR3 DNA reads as TGTGCCAGCAGGGCCGGGACGGTGACCAAAAACATTCAGTACTTC. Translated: CASRAGTVTKNIQYF.

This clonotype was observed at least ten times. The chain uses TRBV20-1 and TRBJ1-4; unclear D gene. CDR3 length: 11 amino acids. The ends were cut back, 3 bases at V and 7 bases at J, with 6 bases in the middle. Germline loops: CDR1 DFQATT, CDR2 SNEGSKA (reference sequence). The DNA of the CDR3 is TGCAGTGCTAGGGAGAGTGAAAAACTGTTTTTT. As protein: CSARESEKLFF.

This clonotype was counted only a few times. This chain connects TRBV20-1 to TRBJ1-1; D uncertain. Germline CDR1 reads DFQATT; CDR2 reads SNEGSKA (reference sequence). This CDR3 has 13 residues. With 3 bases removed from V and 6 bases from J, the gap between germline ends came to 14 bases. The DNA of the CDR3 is TGCAGTGCTAGCCCCACGACCCAGGCTGAAGCTTTCTTT. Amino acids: CSASPTTQAEAFF.